The clone carrying this T cell receptor (beta chain) was detected many times. No antigen is known for it. Germline V gene data show CDR1 as SQVTM and CDR2 as ANQGSEA. Unmatched junction bases numbered 4, after V lost 6 bases and J lost 4 bases. This CDR3 has 12 residues. Combining a sample-barcoded 5' primer with a J-beta primer mix, a second PCR ran for roughly 7 to 11 cycles. MiXCR was run by TCRdb on the 5' RACE reads, yielding one entry per CDR3 protein. The repertoire holds about 1.6 million distinct CDR3 sequences, roughly 32% seen once, with over 9% in the top ten. The data were obtained in a study of blood T cells in healthy people across ages. Study outcomes and limitations: Naive CD4+ cells and diversity were both higher in long-lived donors than in aged donors. Changes in expanded clonotypes were possibly confounded, as the CMV status of donors was unknown. A roughly linear fall in TCR beta diversity per million T cells was seen with increasing age.

The sequence was collected from a woman in her 30s in good health. V and J are TRBV29-1 and TRBJ2-3; 7 positions agree with TRBD1. Sequenced material: blood. CDR3 in DNA: TGCAGCGTGGGGACAGCGTCAGATACGCAGTATTTT. This encodes CSVGTASDTQYF.